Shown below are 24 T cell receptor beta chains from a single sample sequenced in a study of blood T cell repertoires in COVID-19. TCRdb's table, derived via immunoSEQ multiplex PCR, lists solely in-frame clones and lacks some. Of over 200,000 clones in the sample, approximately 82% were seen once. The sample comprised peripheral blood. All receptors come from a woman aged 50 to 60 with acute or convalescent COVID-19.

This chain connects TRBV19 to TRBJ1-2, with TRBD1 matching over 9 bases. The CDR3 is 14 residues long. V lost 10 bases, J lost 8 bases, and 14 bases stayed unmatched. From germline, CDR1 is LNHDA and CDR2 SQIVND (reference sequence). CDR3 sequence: CATRDRVGSRGYTF. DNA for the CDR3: TGTGCCACCCGGGACAGGGTGGGATCGCGAGGCTACACCTTC.

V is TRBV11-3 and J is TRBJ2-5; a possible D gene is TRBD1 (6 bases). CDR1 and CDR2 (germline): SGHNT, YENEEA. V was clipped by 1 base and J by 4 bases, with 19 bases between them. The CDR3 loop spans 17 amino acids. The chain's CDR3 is CASSLGQTGILGETQYF. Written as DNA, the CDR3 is TGTGCCAGCAGCTTAGGTCAAACAGGGATCCTTGGAGAGACCCAGTACTTC.

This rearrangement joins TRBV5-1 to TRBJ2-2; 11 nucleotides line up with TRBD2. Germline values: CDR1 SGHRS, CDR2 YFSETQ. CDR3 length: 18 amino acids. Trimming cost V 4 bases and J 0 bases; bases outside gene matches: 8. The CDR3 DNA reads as TGCGCCAGCAGCCCGCGGACTAGCGGGTCTTCGAACACCGGGGAGCTGTTTTTT. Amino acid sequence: CASSPRTSGSSNTGELFF.

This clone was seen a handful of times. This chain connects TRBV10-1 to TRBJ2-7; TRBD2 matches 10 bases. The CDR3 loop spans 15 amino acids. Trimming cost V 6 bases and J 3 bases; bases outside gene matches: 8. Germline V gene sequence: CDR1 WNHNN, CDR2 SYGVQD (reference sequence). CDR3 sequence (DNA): TGCGCCAGCAGCGAGGGTGCTAGCGGGAGCTACGAGCAGTACTTC. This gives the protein CASSEGASGSYEQYF.

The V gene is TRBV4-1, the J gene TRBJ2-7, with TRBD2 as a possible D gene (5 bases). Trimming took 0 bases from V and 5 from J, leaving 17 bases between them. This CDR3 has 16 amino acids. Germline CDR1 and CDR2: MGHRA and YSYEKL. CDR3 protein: CASSQDVMSSGNEQYF. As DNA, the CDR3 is TGCGCCAGCAGCCAAGATGTAATGAGTTCGGGGAACGAGCAGTACTTC.

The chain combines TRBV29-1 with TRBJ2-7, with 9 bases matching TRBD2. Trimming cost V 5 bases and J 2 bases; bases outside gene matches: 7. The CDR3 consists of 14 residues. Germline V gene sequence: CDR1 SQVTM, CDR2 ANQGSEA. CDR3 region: CSVSSGGRAYEQYF. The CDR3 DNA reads TGCAGCGTTTCTTCCGGCGGGAGGGCCTACGAGCAGTACTTC.

CDR3 DNA sequence: TGTGCCAGCAGTTTAACGGGGAGCTTTGGGTCACCCCTCCACTTT. This encodes CASSLTGSFGSPLHF. The chain joins TRBV27 to TRBJ1-6, with no clear D. Germline-derived CDR1 and CDR2 are MNHEY and SMNVEV (reference sequence). Trimming took off 2 bases at V and 10 bases at J, with 15 bases between the two ends. The CDR3 is made up of 15 amino acids.

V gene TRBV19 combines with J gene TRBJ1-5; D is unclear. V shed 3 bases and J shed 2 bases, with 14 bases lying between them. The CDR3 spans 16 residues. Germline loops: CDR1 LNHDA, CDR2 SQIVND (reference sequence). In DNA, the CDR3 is TGTGCCAGTAGTATTCCGGAGGTCGGAGGCAATCAGCCCCAGCATTTT. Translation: CASSIPEVGGNQPQHF.

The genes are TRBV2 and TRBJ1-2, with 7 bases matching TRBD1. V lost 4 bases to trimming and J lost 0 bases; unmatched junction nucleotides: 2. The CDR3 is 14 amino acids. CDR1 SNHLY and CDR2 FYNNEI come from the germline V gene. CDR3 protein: CASSGQGPNYGYTF. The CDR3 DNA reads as TGTGCCAGCAGTGGACAGGGTCCTAACTATGGCTACACCTTC.

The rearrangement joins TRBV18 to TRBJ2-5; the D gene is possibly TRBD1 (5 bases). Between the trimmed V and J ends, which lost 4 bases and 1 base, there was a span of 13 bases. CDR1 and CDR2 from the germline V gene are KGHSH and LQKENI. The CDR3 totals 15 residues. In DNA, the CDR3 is TGTGCCAGCTCACACACAGGTAAGGGCCAAGAGACCCAGTACTTC. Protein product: CASSHTGKGQETQYF.

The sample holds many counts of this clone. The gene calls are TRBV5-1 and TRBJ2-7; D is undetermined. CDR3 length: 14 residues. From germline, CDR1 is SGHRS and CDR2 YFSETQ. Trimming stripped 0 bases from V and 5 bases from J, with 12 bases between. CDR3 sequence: CASSLDGYVDEQYF. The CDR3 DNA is TGCGCCAGCAGCTTGGACGGGTACGTTGACGAGCAGTACTTC.

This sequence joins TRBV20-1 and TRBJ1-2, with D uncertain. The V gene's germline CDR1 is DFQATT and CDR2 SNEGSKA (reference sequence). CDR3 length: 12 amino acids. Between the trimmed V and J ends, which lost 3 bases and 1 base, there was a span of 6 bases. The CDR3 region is CSASVGNYGYTF. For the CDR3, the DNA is TGCAGTGCTAGTGTCGGTAACTATGGCTACACCTTC.

In DNA, the CDR3 is TGTGCCAGCACCGTGGGAGGGTCCTACAATGAGCAGTTCTTC. Protein product: CASTVGGSYNEQFF. The rearrangement uses TRBV13 and TRBJ2-1; 7 bases are shared with TRBD2. Germline V gene lookup returns CDR1 PRHDT and CDR2 FYEKMQ (reference sequence). V trimming: 7 bases; J trimming: 1 base; junction bases outside the gene matches: 4. CDR3 length: 14 amino acids.

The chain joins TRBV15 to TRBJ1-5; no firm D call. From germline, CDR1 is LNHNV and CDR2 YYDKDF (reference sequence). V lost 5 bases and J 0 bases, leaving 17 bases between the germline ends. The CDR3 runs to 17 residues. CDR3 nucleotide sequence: TGTGCCACCAGCCGAGTGAGATCGGGGTATAGCAATCAGCCCCAGCATTTT. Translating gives CATSRVRSGYSNQPQHF.

The DNA for the CDR3 is TGTGCCAGCTCAAGGACTAGCGGGAGCAATGAGCAGTTCTTC. The encoded protein is CASSRTSGSNEQFF. The V gene is TRBV18, the J gene TRBJ2-1; 13 bases align to TRBD2. Losses at the gene ends were 5 bases for V and 6 bases for J; bases not matched to a gene: 1. This CDR3 is 14 amino acids long. Germline V gives CDR1 KGHSH, CDR2 LQKENI.

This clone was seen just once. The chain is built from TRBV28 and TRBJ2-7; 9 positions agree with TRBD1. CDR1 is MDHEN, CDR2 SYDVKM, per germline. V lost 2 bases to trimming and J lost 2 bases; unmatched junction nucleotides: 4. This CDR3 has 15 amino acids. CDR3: CASSLIGTGTYEQYF. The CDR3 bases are TGTGCCAGCAGTTTAATAGGGACAGGGACCTACGAGCAGTACTTC.

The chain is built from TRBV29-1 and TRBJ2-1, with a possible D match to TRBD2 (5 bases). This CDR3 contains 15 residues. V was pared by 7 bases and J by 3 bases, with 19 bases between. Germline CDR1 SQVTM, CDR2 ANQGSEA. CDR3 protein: CSARSSGKLYNEQFF. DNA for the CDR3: TGCAGCGCTCGGAGCTCGGGAAAGCTCTACAATGAGCAGTTCTTC.

The CDR3 loop reads CASSARVNNSPLHF. CDR3 nucleotides: TGTGCCAGCAGCGCGCGGGTTAATAATTCACCCCTCCACTTT. The gene calls are TRBV9 and TRBJ1-6; D uncertain. This CDR3 contains 14 residues. Trimming cost V 3 bases and J 5 bases, with 9 bases left between them. Germline-derived CDR1 and CDR2 are SGDLS and YYNGEE.

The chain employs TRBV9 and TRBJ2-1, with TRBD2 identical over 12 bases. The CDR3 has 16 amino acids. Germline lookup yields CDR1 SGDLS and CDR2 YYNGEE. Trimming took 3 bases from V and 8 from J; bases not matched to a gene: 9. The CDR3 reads CASSARSSGRADEQFF. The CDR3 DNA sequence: TGTGCCAGCAGCGCCAGATCTAGCGGGAGGGCCGATGAGCAGTTCTTC.

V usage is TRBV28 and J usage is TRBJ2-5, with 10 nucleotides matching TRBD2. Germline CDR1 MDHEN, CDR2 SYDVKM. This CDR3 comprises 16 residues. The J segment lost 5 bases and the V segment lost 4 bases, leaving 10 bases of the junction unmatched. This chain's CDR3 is CASSSLSLAGVETQYF. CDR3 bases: TGTGCCAGCAGTTCCCTGAGTCTAGCGGGAGTGGAGACCCAGTACTTC.

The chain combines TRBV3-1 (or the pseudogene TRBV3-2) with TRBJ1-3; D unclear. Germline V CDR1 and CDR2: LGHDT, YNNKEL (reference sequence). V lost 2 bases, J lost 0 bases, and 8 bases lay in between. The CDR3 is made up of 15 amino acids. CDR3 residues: CASSQLRSSGNTIYF. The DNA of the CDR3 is TGTGCCAGCAGCCAATTGCGGTCCTCTGGAAACACCATATATTTT.

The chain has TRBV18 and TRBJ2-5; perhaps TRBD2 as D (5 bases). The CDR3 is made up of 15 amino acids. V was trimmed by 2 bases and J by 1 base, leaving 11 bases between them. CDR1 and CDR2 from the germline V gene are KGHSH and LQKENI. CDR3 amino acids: CASSPVSGSQETQYF. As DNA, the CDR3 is TGTGCCAGCTCACCAGTTTCGGGGTCCCAAGAGACCCAGTACTTC.

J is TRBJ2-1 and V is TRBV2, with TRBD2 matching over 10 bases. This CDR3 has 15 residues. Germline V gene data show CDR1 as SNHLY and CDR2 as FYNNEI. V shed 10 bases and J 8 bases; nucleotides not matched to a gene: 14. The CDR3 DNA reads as TGTGCCACCGGTATCGCTAGCGGGAGAAAGGATGAGCAGTTCTTC. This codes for CATGIASGRKDEQFF.

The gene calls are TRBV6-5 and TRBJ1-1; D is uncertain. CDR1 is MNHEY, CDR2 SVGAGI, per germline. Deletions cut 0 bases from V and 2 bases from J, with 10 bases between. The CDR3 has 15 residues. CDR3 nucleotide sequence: TGTGCCAGCAGTTACTCGAGCCGATTAAACACTGAAGCTTTCTTT. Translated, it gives CASSYSSRLNTEAFF.